In this sample, the clone carrying this T cell receptor (beta chain) turned up once. Its specificity is not known. This entry is derived from a study of Ad26.COV2.S vaccination and SARS-CoV-2 variants. Study results and caveats: People given the vaccine had a wider spike-specific TCR breadth than placebo recipients did.

V dropped 6 bases and J dropped 5 bases, with 11 bases sitting between them. The CDR3 is 12 residues long. Germline CDR1 reads MNHEY; CDR2 reads SVGAGI. TCRdb keeps only in-frame clones here, not all; method: immunoSEQ multiplex PCR. The sample includes 300,000 to 400,000 clones, roughly nine tenths seen only once; the top ten take about 3.9%. The TCR originated in a human donor who had recovered from COVID-19. The input for sequencing was peripheral blood, taken after recovery from COVID-19. The rearrangement links TRBV6-5 to TRBJ2-7, with D hard to call. The CDR3 is CASSPGWHEQYF. In nucleotides, the CDR3 is TGTGCCAGCAGCCCGGGTTGGCACGAGCAGTACTTC.